This T cell receptor (beta chain) is from a study of radiation and T cells in renal cell carcinoma. Germline lookup yields CDR1 LGHNA and CDR2 YNFKEQ. The CDR3 has 13 residues. V was shortened by 2 bases and J by 3 bases, with 7 bases between the two germline ends. The time point denotes: blood 4 weeks post-SBRT, at nephrectomy. Indicated treatment: 15 Gy SBRT to primary tumor, nephrectomy 4 weeks later. Radiation-treated patients gave blood at baseline, week 2 and week 4. Measured with immunoSEQ multiplex PCR; TCRdb has only the in-frame clones, and not every one. The sample shows approximately 90,000 clones, 85% of them seen only once.

The chain employs TRBV4-2 and TRBJ1-1, with D possibly being TRBD1 (6 bases). The receptor's source is a man between 50 and 59 years old with renal cell carcinoma. Specimen: blood, collected from a patient whose treatment included radiotherapy and nephrectomy. CDR3: CASSQQGYTEAFF. Here the CDR3 DNA reads TGTGCCAGCAGCCAACAGGGGTACACTGAAGCTTTCTTT.